One and the same sample provided the 9 T cell receptor beta chains below, sequenced in a study of blood T cell repertoires in COVID-19. Data came from immunoSEQ multiplex PCR; TCRdb stores just in-frame clones and leaves some out. The data show over 200,000 clones, about 83% seen once. The sequenced sample was peripheral blood. The receptor set was obtained from a man older than 75 with acute or convalescent COVID-19.

J is TRBJ2-7 and V is TRBV11-2; tentatively, D is TRBD1 (5 bases). The CDR3 is 13 residues long. Germline CDR1 is SGHAT and CDR2 is FQNNGV. V was clipped by 8 bases and J by 3 bases, with 14 bases between them. The CDR3 bases are TGTGCCAGCCGTGGACAAGCCGACTACGAGCAGTACTTC. Encoded protein: CASRGQADYEQYF.

The V call is TRBV5-1, the J call TRBJ1-4; D remains unclear. Between the trimmed V and J ends, which lost 0 bases and 1 base, there was a span of 10 bases. Germline V gene sequence: CDR1 SGHRS, CDR2 YFSETQ. This CDR3 is built from 16 residues. The CDR3 DNA is TGCGCCAGCAGCTTGGGCCCCAGTGGAACTAATGAAAAACTGTTTTTT. It specifies CASSLGPSGTNEKLFF.

The J gene is TRBJ2-7, the V gene TRBV11-2; the D gene is possibly TRBD2 (5 bases). Germline values: CDR1 SGHAT, CDR2 FQNNGV. V lost 4 bases and J 0 bases, leaving 10 bases between the germline ends. CDR3 length equals 14 residues. The CDR3: CASSSRGISYEQYF. The CDR3 DNA reads as TGTGCCAGCAGCTCTCGAGGGATCTCCTACGAGCAGTACTTC.

The chain is built from TRBV18 and TRBJ2-1, with D perhaps matching TRBD1 (5 bases). Germline lookup yields CDR1 KGHSH and CDR2 LQKENI. The length of the CDR3 is 16 residues. V was shortened by 0 bases and J by 6 bases, with 15 bases between the two germline ends. CDR3 DNA sequence: TGTGCCAGCTCACCACCACGTATGGGGCGCGGCAATGAGCAGTTCTTC. As protein: CASSPPRMGRGNEQFF.

The chain is built from TRBV7-9 and TRBJ2-2, with 9 bases matching TRBD2. The germline V gene has CDR1 SEHNR and CDR2 FQNEAQ (reference sequence). The CDR3 consists of 15 residues. Germline trimming cut 1 base from V and 7 bases from J; bases unmatched to any gene: 4. This chain's CDR3 is CASSLVAGAVGELFF. CDR3 DNA: TGTGCCAGCAGCTTAGTAGCGGGAGCGGTCGGGGAGCTGTTTTTT. Full variable domain (missing parts from reference TRBV7-9 and TRBJ2-2): DTGVSQNPRHKITKRGQNVTFRCDPISEHNRLYWYRQTLGQGPEFLTYFQNEAQLEKSRLLSDRFSAERPKGSFSTLEIQRTEQGDSAMYLCASSLVAGAVGELFFGEGSRLTVL.

The chain carries TRBV7-2 and TRBJ2-7; 8 nucleotides match TRBD1. Germline-derived CDR1 and CDR2 are SGHTA and FQGNSA. CDR3 length: 14 amino acids. With 4 bases clipped from V and 4 bases from J, the junction kept 6 bases outside the gene matches. CDR3 region: CASSWGQEIYEQYF. The CDR3 region has the DNA TGTGCCAGCAGCTGGGGACAGGAAATATACGAGCAGTACTTC.

This rearrangement joins TRBV28 to TRBJ1-1, with D unclear. The CDR3 totals 18 residues. V lost 5 bases and J lost 1, with 23 bases in between. The germline V gene has CDR1 MDHEN and CDR2 SYDVKM. The CDR3 coding sequence is TGTGCCAGCAGTACCACAGCGGCCAGGCTACACCCGAACACTGAAGCTTTCTTT. It encodes CASSTTAARLHPNTEAFF.

This clone occurred a few times. V gene TRBV6-2 or TRBV6-3 combines with J gene TRBJ1-6; D is ambiguous. Trimming removed 5 bases from V and 7 bases from J, with 18 bases in between. This CDR3 is built from 16 residues. The germline V gene has CDR1 MNHEY and CDR2 SVGEGT. DNA of the CDR3: TGTGCCAGCAGTACCCGCCCCCAGGTGAGAAATTCACCCCTCCACTTT. Translated, it gives CASSTRPQVRNSPLHF.

The chain is built from TRBV27 and TRBJ2-3, with D perhaps matching TRBD1 (6 bases). V was trimmed by 5 bases and J by 0 bases, leaving 12 bases between them. Germline CDR1 is MNHEY and CDR2 is SMNVEV (reference sequence). The CDR3 covers 15 residues. The CDR3, as DNA: TGTGCCAGCAGTCCTCAGGGGCGAAGCACAGATACGCAGTATTTT. Its protein is CASSPQGRSTDTQYF.